The 22 T cell receptor beta chains reported below all come from one sample, sequenced in a study of cytomegalovirus exposure and HLA in healthy donors. Profiling relied on immunoSEQ multiplex PCR, and the TCRdb table lists in-frame clones only, not all of them. The sample contains some 140,000 clones, roughly 86% of which appear only once. Input material: PBMCs. The receptor source for this set is a woman between 25 and 40 years old in good health and CMV-seronegative.

The chain joins TRBV13 to TRBJ1-2; TRBD1 matches 8 bases. CDR3 length: 17 residues. J lost 7 bases, V lost 5 bases, and 18 bases had no gene match. Per the germline V gene, CDR1 is PRHDT and CDR2 is FYEKMQ (reference sequence). The CDR3: CASSRRGQGFREGGYTF. CDR3 nucleotides: TGTGCCAGCAGCCGCCGAGGACAGGGTTTTAGGGAGGGTGGCTACACCTTC.

The gene calls are TRBV7-2 and TRBJ1-2; TRBD1 matches 8 bases. The CDR3 loop spans 16 amino acids. With 5 bases clipped from V and 0 bases from J, the junction kept 8 bases outside the gene matches. Germline V gene data show CDR1 as SGHTA and CDR2 as FQGNSA. As DNA, the CDR3 is TGTGCCAGCAGCCCGCGCTCAGGGGGCGCTAACTATGGCTACACCTTC. Its protein is CASSPRSGGANYGYTF.

This chain uses TRBV15 with TRBJ1-2; TRBD1 agrees at 10 bases. CDR3 length: 16 residues. The V and J ends lost 3 bases and 4 bases, in that order; junction bases with no gene match: 8. From germline, CDR1 is LNHNV and CDR2 YYDKDF (reference sequence). The CDR3 sequence: CATSRGRDRGGYGYTF. The DNA of the CDR3 is TGTGCCACCAGCAGGGGACGGGACAGGGGCGGCTATGGCTACACCTTC. Full variable domain (remainder filled in from reference TRBV15 and TRBJ1-2): DAMVIQNPRYQVTQFGKPVTLSCSQTLNHNVMYWYQQKSSQAPKLLFHYYDKDFNNEADTPDNFQSRRPNTSFCFLDIRSPGLGDTAMYLCATSRGRDRGGYGYTFGSGTRLTVV.

The rearrangement joins TRBV19 to TRBJ2-1, with 7 nucleotides matching TRBD2. Per germline, CDR1 LNHDA and CDR2 SQIVND (reference sequence). V was pared by 5 bases and J by 9 bases, with 7 bases of the junction left unmatched. The CDR3 spans 13 residues. The CDR3 sequence is CASSLRDYGEQFF. The CDR3 nucleotides read TGTGCCAGTAGTCTGAGGGACTATGGTGAGCAGTTCTTC.

The DNA for the CDR3 is TGTGCCAGCAGCCTTGACCCGGGACTATACAATGAGCAGTTCTTC. This sequence encodes CASSLDPGLYNEQFF. The rearrangement links TRBV7-3 to TRBJ2-1; TRBD2 matches at 7 bases. The V gene's germline CDR1 is SGHTA and CDR2 FQGTGA. CDR3 length equals 15 residues. J gave up 4 bases and V 5 bases, and 8 bases lay outside the gene matches.

This chain uses TRBV9 with TRBJ1-6; D possibly corresponds to TRBD1 (6 bases). Between the trimmed V and J ends, which lost 3 bases and 7 bases, there was a span of 23 bases. CDR1 is SGDLS and CDR2 is YYNGEE in the germline V gene. This CDR3 region has 18 residues. The CDR3 DNA reads TGTGCCAGCAGCGATAGCTCAGGGGCGCGGGTGGGAAATTCACCCCTCCACTTT. Protein product: CASSDSSGARVGNSPLHF.

The J gene is TRBJ2-7, the V gene TRBV4-3; 8 bases are shared with TRBD1. Germline CDR1 LGHNA, CDR2 YSLEER. J lost 5 bases, V lost 1 base, and 7 bases had no gene match. The CDR3 has 15 amino acids. The CDR3 reads CASSQVWTGSHEQYF. In DNA, the CDR3 is TGCGCCAGCAGCCAAGTATGGACAGGGTCCCACGAGCAGTACTTC.

The V gene is TRBV11-2, the J gene TRBJ2-6; possibly TRBD1 for D (6 bases). Per germline, CDR1 SGHAT and CDR2 FQNNGV. V dropped 6 bases and J dropped 0 bases, with 9 bases sitting between them. This CDR3 contains 15 residues. CDR3 DNA: TGTGCCAGCAGTTTACAGGGCTCTGGGGCCAACGTCCTGACTTTC. It yields the protein CASSLQGSGANVLTF.

In its sample, this clone was seen once. CDR3 DNA sequence: TGTGCCAGCAGACCCGACAGGGGTTATCAGCCCCAGCATTTT. Its protein product is CASRPDRGYQPQHF. The genes are TRBV6-5 and TRBJ1-5, with TRBD1 matching over 8 bases. This CDR3 has 14 amino acids. Germline V gives CDR1 MNHEY, CDR2 SVGAGI. V lost 6 bases and J lost 5; bases outside the gene matches: 6.

CDR3 residues: CASRRQGIGNEQFF. DNA of the CDR3: TGTGCCAGCAGGCGACAGGGTATAGGCAATGAGCAGTTCTTC. V is TRBV2 and J is TRBJ2-1; the match to TRBD1 covers 7 bases. Germline CDR1 and CDR2: SNHLY and FYNNEI. The CDR3 covers 14 residues. Trimming at V came to 6 bases and at J to 6 bases, leaving 8 bases not matched to a gene.

The chain recombines TRBV5-6 with TRBJ1-2; D is possibly TRBD1 (6 bases). The CDR3 has 14 amino acids. In germline, CDR1 is SGHDT, CDR2 YYEEEE. V lost 4 bases and J lost 2, with 12 bases in between. This chain's CDR3 is CASSGQLSNYGYTF. The CDR3, as DNA: TGTGCCAGCAGCGGACAGTTGTCGAACTATGGCTACACCTTC.

This chain's CDR3 is CATSRERWAGQETQYF. In DNA form, the CDR3 reads TGTGCCACCAGCAGAGAGAGGTGGGCAGGGCAAGAGACCCAGTACTTC. The chain joins TRBV15 to TRBJ2-5, with D perhaps TRBD1 (5 bases). Germline CDR1 LNHNV, CDR2 YYDKDF (reference sequence). V lost 0 bases, J lost 2 bases, and 13 bases lay in between. The CDR3 loop spans 16 amino acids.

In nucleotides, the CDR3 is TGCGCCAGCAGCCAAGACGACAGGACGACCTATGGCTACACCTTC. This translates into CASSQDDRTTYGYTF. The V gene is TRBV4-1, the J gene TRBJ1-2; weak D call: TRBD1 (6 bases). The CDR3 has 15 amino acids. Germline V gives CDR1 MGHRA, CDR2 YSYEKL. With 0 bases removed from V and 4 bases from J, the gap between germline ends came to 12 bases.

V gene TRBV19 combines with J gene TRBJ1-2, with D perhaps matching TRBD1 (5 bases). This CDR3 comprises 15 residues. Trimming removed 3 bases at V and 1 base at J, with 12 bases between. Germline V CDR1 and CDR2: LNHDA, SQIVND (reference sequence). The CDR3 region is CASSMSSGLNYGYTF. Here the CDR3 DNA reads TGTGCCAGTAGTATGTCGTCAGGGCTTAACTATGGCTACACCTTC.

The V and J genes are TRBV6-5 and TRBJ1-1, with 8 bases identical to TRBD1. The CDR3 sequence is 13 residues long. The V gene's germline CDR1 is MNHEY and CDR2 SVGAGI. Unmatched junction bases numbered 10, after V lost 6 bases and J lost 10 bases. In DNA form, the CDR3 reads TGTGCCAGCAGAACAGGGGGTAAGGCAGGAGCTTTCTTT. Amino acids: CASRTGGKAGAFF.

J is TRBJ1-2 and V is TRBV7-8; no firm D call. This CDR3 is built from 14 residues. Per the germline V gene, CDR1 is SGHVS and CDR2 is FQNEAQ. The V end was cut by 2 bases, the J end by 3 bases, with 10 bases between. CDR3: CASSLNGVDYGYTF. The CDR3 bases are TGTGCCAGCAGCTTAAACGGGGTGGACTATGGCTACACCTTC.

The gene calls are TRBV18 and TRBJ2-7, with 7 bases matching TRBD1. The CDR3 is made up of 13 amino acids. Germline values: CDR1 KGHSH, CDR2 LQKENI. J lost 3 bases, V lost 5 bases, and 4 bases had no gene match. CDR3 protein: CASSTGTVYEQYF. As DNA, the CDR3 is TGTGCCAGCTCAACCGGGACAGTCTACGAGCAGTACTTC.

The chain couples TRBV11-2 to TRBJ1-1; no reliable D call. The germline V gene has CDR1 SGHAT and CDR2 FQNNGV. V lost 3 bases, J lost 6 bases, and 17 bases lay in between. The CDR3 totals 15 residues. Here the CDR3 DNA reads TGTGCCAGCAGCTTGGGAGGGATCGGTTTCCCTGAAGCTTTCTTT. Amino acids: CASSLGGIGFPEAFF.

The chain is built from TRBV28 and TRBJ1-2, with 7 positions matching TRBD1. This CDR3 region has 14 residues. Germline CDR1 is MDHEN and CDR2 is SYDVKM. V was pared by 6 bases and J by 4 bases, with 8 bases of the junction left unmatched. The CDR3, as DNA: TGTGCCAGCAGCCCGGACAGGCGATTCTATGGCTACACCTTC. This codes for CASSPDRRFYGYTF.

CDR3: CASSASGGWGYGYTF. CDR3 sequence (DNA): TGCGCCAGCAGCGCGTCGGGGGGCTGGGGCTATGGCTACACCTTC. The rearrangement links TRBV5-1 to TRBJ1-2; maybe TRBD1 (6 bases). CDR1 is SGHRS and CDR2 is YFSETQ in the germline V gene. The CDR3 runs 15 residues. The V end was cut by 4 bases, the J end by 4 bases, with 17 bases between. The complete variable domain, with remaining parts taken from reference TRBV5-1 and TRBJ1-2, reads KAGVTQTPRYLIKTRGQQVTLSCSPISGHRSVSWYQQTPGQGLQFLFEYFSETQRNKGNFPGRFSGRQFSNSRSEMNVSTLELGDSALYLCASSASGGWGYGYTFGSGTRLTVV.

The chain employs TRBV28 and TRBJ1-4; the D is unclear. Trimming left V 8 bases short and J 5 bases short, with 9 bases between. CDR3 length equals 12 residues. CDR1 is MDHEN, CDR2 SYDVKM, per germline. CDR3 in DNA: TGTGCCAGCGAAAGCTTAAATGAAAAACTGTTTTTT. Translating it yields CASESLNEKLFF.

This rearrangement joins TRBV19 to TRBJ2-1, with 10 nucleotides matching TRBD2. In germline, CDR1 is LNHDA, CDR2 SQIVND (reference sequence). The CDR3 covers 17 residues. J gave up 6 bases and V 1 base, and 9 bases lay outside the gene matches. This CDR3 reads CASSIGASGGTRNEQFF. CDR3 DNA sequence: TGTGCCAGTAGTATAGGGGCTAGCGGGGGAACCCGCAATGAGCAGTTCTTC.